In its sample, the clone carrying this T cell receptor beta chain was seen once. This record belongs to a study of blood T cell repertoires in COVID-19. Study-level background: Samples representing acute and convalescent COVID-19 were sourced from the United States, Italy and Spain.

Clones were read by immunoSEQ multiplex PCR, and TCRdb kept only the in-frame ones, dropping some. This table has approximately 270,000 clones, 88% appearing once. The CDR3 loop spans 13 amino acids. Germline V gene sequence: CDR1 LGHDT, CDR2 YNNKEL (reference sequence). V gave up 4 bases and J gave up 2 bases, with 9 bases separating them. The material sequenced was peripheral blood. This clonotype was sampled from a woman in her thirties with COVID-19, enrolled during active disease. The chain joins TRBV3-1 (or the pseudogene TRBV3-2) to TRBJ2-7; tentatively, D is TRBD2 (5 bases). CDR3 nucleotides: TGTGCCAGCAGCCTAGGACTCGCCTACGAGCAGTACTTC. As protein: CASSLGLAYEQYF.